Following are 3 T cell receptor beta chains from one sample sequenced in a study of blood T cell repertoires in COVID-19. Sequencing used immunoSEQ multiplex PCR; TCRdb keeps in-frame clones, though not all of them. The sample holds roughly 70,000 clones, around 90% seen once. Sequencing used peripheral blood. These receptors were collected from a woman aged 80 or over with active COVID-19.

Remarks on this clone: The junction shows a germline mismatch at one end, possibly a read error. The genes are TRBV28 and TRBJ1-2; 8 bases match TRBD1. This CDR3 region has 12 residues. CDR1 is MDHEN, CDR2 SYDVKM, per germline. The CDR3 DNA follows: TGTGTCAGCTCAGGGGGCGGCTATGGCTACACCTTC. Encoded protein: CVSSGGGYGYTF.

The chain carries TRBV5-4 and TRBJ2-7, with a weak D call TRBD2 (6 bases). The CDR3 length is 13 residues. Germline values: CDR1 SGHNT, CDR2 YYREEE (reference sequence). The germline V and J ends were trimmed by 4 bases and 0 bases, with 8 bases remaining between them. CDR3 in amino acids: CASSRDFSYEQYF. As DNA, the CDR3 is TGTGCCAGCAGCCGGGACTTCTCCTACGAGCAGTACTTC.

The chain employs TRBV7-2 and TRBJ2-5, with D unresolved. The CDR3 loop spans 13 amino acids. V was cut by 3 bases and J by 4 bases, with 9 bases left in between. Germline CDR1 reads SGHTA; CDR2 reads FQGNSA. The chain's CDR3 is CASSLADRETQYF. CDR3 bases: TGTGCCAGCAGCTTGGCGGATCGAGAGACCCAGTACTTC.